Shown below are 13 T cell receptor beta chains from a single sample sequenced in a study of blood T cell repertoires in COVID-19. TCRdb's copy holds only in-frame clones and misses some; the assay was immunoSEQ multiplex PCR. The sample includes roughly 100,000 clones, about 83% of them seen just once. Sequenced: peripheral blood. These receptors were obtained from a man in his forties with active or convalescent COVID-19.

This clone was counted between two and nine times. The gene calls are TRBV5-4 and TRBJ2-7, with 8 bases aligning to TRBD1. Per germline, CDR1 SGHNT and CDR2 YYREEE (reference sequence). V was pared by 2 bases and J by 4 bases, with 5 bases of the junction left unmatched. CDR3 length equals 14 residues. In DNA, the CDR3 is TGTGCCAGCAGCTTCCGGGACAGGAGTTACGAGCAGTACTTC. Its translation: CASSFRDRSYEQYF.

The chain combines TRBV18 with TRBJ2-1; maybe TRBD2 (6 bases). V lost 1 base and J 9 bases, leaving 7 bases between the germline ends. Germline loops: CDR1 KGHSH, CDR2 LQKENI. The CDR3 runs 12 residues. This CDR3 is CASSPRGVEQFF. CDR3 coding DNA: TGTGCCAGCTCACCACGGGGGGTTGAGCAGTTCTTC. Filled out from reference TRBV18 and TRBJ2-1, the complete variable domain reads NAGVMQNPRHLVRRRGQEARLRCSPMKGHSHVYWYRQLPEEGLKFMVYLQKENIIDESGMPKERFSAEFPKEGPSILRIQQVVRGDSAAYFCASSPRGVEQFFGPGTRLTVL.

The rearrangement links TRBV4-2 to TRBJ1-3; weak D call: TRBD1 (5 bases). Trimming cost V 0 bases and J 1 base, with 13 bases left between them. From germline, CDR1 is LGHNA and CDR2 YNFKEQ. The CDR3 totals 17 residues. The CDR3 nucleotides read TGTGCCAGCAGCCAAGAAGGAGGGACCGTTTCTGGAAACACCATATATTTT. Residues: CASSQEGGTVSGNTIYF.

This chain links TRBV11-3 with TRBJ2-1; no reliable D call. Germline-derived CDR1 and CDR2 are SGHNT and YENEEA. The CDR3 spans 12 residues. V was clipped by 6 bases and J by 9 bases, with 12 bases between them. The CDR3 DNA sequence: TGTGCCAGCAGTTGGGCCGAAAGTGAGCAGTTCTTC. Its protein product is CASSWAESEQFF.

V and J are TRBV4-1 and TRBJ1-6, with D possibly being TRBD1 (5 bases). Between the trimmed V and J ends, which lost 0 bases and 9 bases, there was a span of 15 bases. This CDR3 is 16 amino acids long. Germline CDR1 is MGHRA and CDR2 is YSYEKL. CDR3 sequence: CASSQEGRRVGSPLHF. The CDR3 coding sequence is TGCGCCAGCAGCCAAGAAGGGCGCAGGGTGGGTTCACCCCTCCACTTT.

The chain has TRBV18 and TRBJ2-1; D ambiguous. CDR1 and CDR2 from the germline V gene are KGHSH and LQKENI. V shed 3 bases and J shed 2 bases, with 8 bases lying between them. The CDR3 extends over 14 amino acids. The CDR3 loop is CASSPGQAYNEQFF. DNA of the CDR3: TGTGCCAGCTCACCCGGCCAGGCCTACAATGAGCAGTTCTTC.

This chain uses TRBV5-1 with TRBJ2-5, with TRBD2 identical over 10 bases. The germline V gene has CDR1 SGHRS and CDR2 YFSETQ. V shed 4 bases and J 2 bases; nucleotides not matched to a gene: 8. The CDR3 consists of 16 residues. CDR3 region: CASSRLAGEGQETQYF. The CDR3 bases are TGCGCCAGCAGCCGCCTAGCGGGGGAGGGACAAGAGACCCAGTACTTC.

V is TRBV7-8 and J is TRBJ1-4, with TRBD1 as a possible D gene (6 bases). From germline, CDR1 is SGHVS and CDR2 FQNEAQ. The germline V and J ends were trimmed by 5 bases and 3 bases, with 13 bases remaining between them. The CDR3 loop spans 15 amino acids. The CDR3 protein is CASSKSGQSNEKLFF. The CDR3 DNA follows: TGTGCCAGCAGCAAAAGCGGACAGTCTAATGAAAAACTGTTTTTT.

J is TRBJ1-4 and V is TRBV9, with 8 bases that match TRBD1. CDR1 is SGDLS and CDR2 is YYNGEE in the germline V gene. Germline trimming cut 3 bases from V and 6 bases from J; bases unmatched to any gene: 10. The CDR3 has 16 amino acids. The CDR3 spells CASSEDKDRAYEKLFF. CDR3 bases: TGTGCCAGCAGCGAGGACAAGGACAGGGCTTATGAAAAACTGTTTTTT.

The J gene is TRBJ1-3, the V gene TRBV12-5; D may be TRBD1 (5 bases). V was pared by 4 bases and J by 0 bases, with 10 bases between. The germline V gene encodes CDR1 LGHNT and CDR2 FRNRAP. The CDR3 totals 15 residues. CDR3 region: CASGSQEYSGNTIYF. The DNA of the CDR3 is TGTGCTAGTGGTTCACAGGAGTACTCTGGAAACACCATATATTTT.

The chain joins TRBV19 to TRBJ2-4, with a tentative D call TRBD1 (6 bases). The V end was cut by 3 bases, the J end by 0 bases, with 12 bases between. CDR3 size: 16 residues. Germline V gives CDR1 LNHDA, CDR2 SQIVND (reference sequence). In DNA, the CDR3 is TGTGCCAGTAGTATTAACAGGGCCCTAGCCAAAAACATTCAGTACTTC. The encoded protein is CASSINRALAKNIQYF.

The rearrangement links TRBV5-1 to TRBJ2-1; D may be TRBD1 (5 bases). With 4 bases removed from V and 4 bases from J, the gap between germline ends came to 9 bases. The CDR3 runs to 13 residues. Germline V gene sequence: CDR1 SGHRS, CDR2 YFSETQ. CDR3 protein: CASSPRAYNEQFF. CDR3 sequence (DNA): TGCGCCAGCAGCCCCAGGGCATACAATGAGCAGTTCTTC.

The J gene is TRBJ1-5, the V gene TRBV4-1; D remains ambiguous. Trimming took off 0 bases at V and 2 bases at J, with 11 bases between the two ends. This CDR3 is built from 16 residues. The germline gives CDR1 MGHRA, CDR2 YSYEKL. CDR3 loop: CASSQEKGAGNQPQHF. CDR3 in DNA: TGCGCCAGCAGCCAAGAGAAGGGAGCCGGCAATCAGCCCCAGCATTTT.